The 32 T cell receptor beta chains reported below all come from one sample, sequenced in a study of cytomegalovirus exposure and HLA in healthy donors. The method was immunoSEQ multiplex PCR; TCRdb's version includes in-frame clones alone and lacks a portion of them. Of around 70,000 clones in the sample, 94% are singletons; the top ten hold about 0.63%. Sequences were obtained from PBMCs. The receptors originated from a woman between 18 and 29 years old in good health and CMV-seronegative.

The chain is built from TRBV7-6 and TRBJ2-3, with D perhaps TRBD1 (6 bases). V shed 5 bases and J shed 0 bases, with 18 bases lying between them. The CDR3 length is 17 residues. Germline CDR1 and CDR2: SGHVS and FNYEAQ. CDR3 sequence: CASSRSPGASSTDTQYF. Here the CDR3 DNA reads TGTGCCAGCAGCCGATCCCCAGGGGCCTCTAGCACAGATACGCAGTATTTT.

The chain recombines TRBV30 with TRBJ1-5, with D possibly matching TRBD1 (5 bases). CDR3 length: 14 residues. V lost 2 bases, J lost 0 bases, and 8 bases lay in between. The V gene's germline CDR1 is GTSNPN and CDR2 SVGIG (reference sequence). CDR3 sequence: CAWSLDSSNQPQHF. In DNA, the CDR3 is TGTGCCTGGAGTCTAGACAGTAGCAATCAGCCCCAGCATTTT.

This clone was counted a few times. The CDR3 does not end in the conserved phenylalanine or tryptophan, so this is likely a read error. The limits of the CDR3 on the DNA are not certain, so only TCRdb's listed CDR3 is given. The chain joins TRBV28 to TRBJ1-1; the listed D gene, TRBD1, was not tested against the DNA. From its first to its last residue, the CDR3 has 9 amino acids. Germline V CDR1 and CDR2: MDHEN, SYDVKM. This CDR3 is CASPPAEGV.

The chain employs TRBV2 and TRBJ1-2; TRBD1 matches at 10 bases. Germline V CDR1 and CDR2: SNHLY, FYNNEI. V dropped 7 bases and J dropped 5; count of bases not matched to a gene: 7. The CDR3 sequence is 14 residues long. Written as DNA, the CDR3 is TGTGCCAGCAAGACAGGGGGCGCATGGTATGGCTACACCTTC. Amino acids: CASKTGGAWYGYTF.

CDR3 bases: TGTGCCAGCTCACCCCTTGTCTCCGGGGAAGCCGGGGAGCTGTTTTTT. It specifies CASSPLVSGEAGELFF. V and J are TRBV18 and TRBJ2-2; tentatively, D is TRBD2 (5 bases). V was shortened by 3 bases and J by 6 bases, with 17 bases between the two germline ends. The CDR3 is made up of 16 amino acids. Germline values: CDR1 KGHSH, CDR2 LQKENI.

V gene TRBV4-3 combines with J gene TRBJ2-7, with 7 positions matching TRBD2. With V trimmed by 2 bases and J by 5 bases, 9 bases remained unmatched. Per germline, CDR1 LGHNA and CDR2 YSLEER. CDR3 length equals 15 residues. Here the CDR3 DNA reads TGCGCCAGCAGCCAAAACCTGGGAGGGGTGGACGAGCAGTACTTC. It yields the protein CASSQNLGGVDEQYF.

The chain uses TRBV28 and TRBJ1-2, with 9 bases identical to TRBD1. Germline lookup yields CDR1 MDHEN and CDR2 SYDVKM. CDR3 length: 16 residues. With V trimmed by 8 bases and J by 3 bases, 13 bases remained unmatched. The DNA of the CDR3 is TGTGCCAGCGTACCGGGACAGGGTGCCTTATACTATGGCTACACCTTC. Protein sequence: CASVPGQGALYYGYTF.

The V gene is TRBV18, the J gene TRBJ1-2, with TRBD1 matching 7 bases. There are 16 residues in the CDR3. V dropped 6 bases and J dropped 0; count of bases not matched to a gene: 10. CDR1 and CDR2 from the germline V gene are KGHSH and LQKENI. CDR3 sequence reads: CASSPQPGQTNYGYTF. The CDR3 DNA reads as TGTGCCAGCTCGCCGCAACCGGGACAGACTAACTATGGCTACACCTTC.

The rearrangement links TRBV27 to TRBJ1-1, with D hard to call. Per the germline V gene, CDR1 is MNHEY and CDR2 is SMNVEV (reference sequence). This CDR3 contains 15 residues. The V end lost 5 bases, the J end lost 0 bases, and 13 bases lay between the germline ends. CDR3 amino acids: CASSTHSPMNTEAFF. The CDR3 DNA sequence: TGTGCCAGCAGTACACACAGCCCGATGAACACTGAAGCTTTCTTT.

This clone was counted once. The chain links TRBV2 to TRBJ1-2; D possibly corresponds to TRBD1 (5 bases). From germline, CDR1 is SNHLY and CDR2 FYNNEI. V was shortened by 9 bases and J by 5 bases, with 16 bases between the two germline ends. The CDR3 consists of 13 residues. The CDR3 spells CARGHGGRYGYTF. The CDR3 nucleotides are TGTGCCAGGGGGCACGGGGGACGGTATGGCTACACCTTC.

The chain carries TRBV6-4 and TRBJ2-3; D gene ambiguous. CDR3 size: 15 residues. V was trimmed by 4 bases and J by 1 base, leaving 12 bases between them. Germline values: CDR1 MRHNA, CDR2 SNTAGT. The CDR3 coding sequence is TGTGCCAGCAGTGCCACTTTGGGCGGCACAGATACGCAGTATTTT. This codes for CASSATLGGTDTQYF.

The genes are TRBV5-6 and TRBJ1-6; D possibly corresponds to TRBD1 (5 bases). CDR1 and CDR2 (germline): SGHDT, YYEEEE. V was clipped by 0 bases and J by 6 bases, with 13 bases between them. The CDR3 consists of 16 residues. The CDR3 sequence: CASSLALTDSNSPLHF. In DNA, the CDR3 is TGTGCCAGCAGCTTGGCTCTGACAGACAGTAATTCACCCCTCCACTTT.

V and J are TRBV9 and TRBJ2-2; 11 positions match TRBD2. V was pared by 5 bases and J by 6 bases, with 6 bases of the junction left unmatched. The CDR3 loop spans 15 amino acids. Looked up from germline, CDR1 is SGDLS and CDR2 is YYNGEE. As DNA, the CDR3 is TGTGCCAGCAGTCCTAGCGGGGGGAGTGCCGGGGAGCTGTTTTTT. This codes for CASSPSGGSAGELFF.

The rearrangement joins TRBV10-2 to TRBJ1-1; D not certain. Germline assignment: CDR1 WSHSY and CDR2 SAAADI. Trimming took 0 bases from V and 3 from J, leaving 5 bases between them. The CDR3 is 13 amino acids. The CDR3 DNA reads TGCGCCAGCAGTGAGTCGAGATACACTGAAGCTTTCTTT. This encodes CASSESRYTEAFF.

The CDR3 nucleotides read TGTGCCAGCAGTTTTTCCATTTCCAACTACGAGCAGTACTTC. It encodes CASSFSISNYEQYF. The rearrangement joins TRBV28 to TRBJ2-7; the D is unclear. The V and J ends lost 3 bases and 3 bases respectively, with 12 bases between them. The CDR3 sequence is 14 residues long. CDR1 is MDHEN and CDR2 is SYDVKM in the germline V gene.

The chain has TRBV7-3 and TRBJ2-2; D possibly corresponds to TRBD2 (6 bases). Germline CDR1 and CDR2: SGHTA and FQGTGA. The CDR3 contains 14 residues. V was clipped by 5 bases and J by 6 bases, with 13 bases between them. CDR3 in DNA: TGTGCCAGCAGCGCGGGACTCCCAGCCGGGGAGCTGTTTTTT. It specifies CASSAGLPAGELFF.

The rearrangement uses TRBV27 and TRBJ1-5, with a tentative D call TRBD1 (6 bases). The germline gives CDR1 MNHEY, CDR2 SMNVEV (reference sequence). This CDR3 comprises 18 residues. V dropped 5 bases and J dropped 6 bases, with 26 bases sitting between them. This chain's CDR3 is CASSPRDPRFLGGQPQHF. CDR3 bases: TGTGCCAGCAGTCCCCGGGACCCCCGTTTCCTAGGGGGTCAGCCCCAGCATTTT.

The chain joins TRBV7-2 to TRBJ2-5, with 10 bases fitting TRBD2. Germline V gene lookup returns CDR1 SGHTA and CDR2 FQGNSA. Losses at the gene ends were 2 bases for V and 4 bases for J; bases not matched to a gene: 4. The CDR3 runs 15 residues. This CDR3 reads CASSLKASGGETQYF. CDR3 nucleotide sequence: TGTGCCAGCAGCTTAAAGGCTAGCGGGGGAGAGACCCAGTACTTC.

The chain couples TRBV7-8 to TRBJ2-7; TRBD1 matches at 7 bases. Germline CDR1 and CDR2: SGHVS and FQNEAQ. This CDR3 contains 13 residues. Losses at the gene ends were 2 bases for V and 3 bases for J; bases not matched to a gene: 1. The CDR3 DNA is TGTGCCAGCAGCTTACGGACAGGCTACGAGCAGTACTTC. It yields the protein CASSLRTGYEQYF.

The V call is TRBV27, the J call TRBJ1-2, with TRBD1 identical over 7 bases. V dropped 3 bases and J dropped 3; count of bases not matched to a gene: 4. In germline, CDR1 is MNHEY, CDR2 SMNVEV (reference sequence). The CDR3 totals 14 residues. CDR3 sequence: CASSFGQEDYGYTF. CDR3 in DNA: TGTGCCAGCAGTTTCGGACAGGAAGACTATGGCTACACCTTC.

The chain recombines TRBV25-1 with TRBJ2-5, with a tentative D call TRBD1 (5 bases). Germline V gene sequence: CDR1 MGHDK, CDR2 SYGVNS. V lost 3 bases and J lost 2, with 19 bases in between. The CDR3 loop spans 17 amino acids. The CDR3 nucleotides read TGTGCCAGCAGTGACGCATTCACCAGGGTAGGGCAAGAGACCCAGTACTTC. Protein product: CASSDAFTRVGQETQYF. The whole variable domain, filled in from reference TRBV25-1 and TRBJ2-5, reads EADIYQTPRYLVIGTGKKITLECSQTMGHDKMYWYQQDPGMELHLIHYSYGVNSTEKGDLSSESTVSRIRTEHFPLTLESARPSHTSQYLCASSDAFTRVGQETQYFGPGTRLLVL.

V and J are TRBV7-2 and TRBJ1-6; 7 bases match TRBD1. The CDR3 totals 15 residues. V dropped 4 bases and J dropped 3; count of bases not matched to a gene: 3. Germline CDR1 is SGHTA and CDR2 is FQGNSA. CDR3 protein: CASSSDRIYNSPLHF. CDR3 DNA sequence: TGTGCCAGCAGCTCGGACAGGATCTATAATTCACCCCTCCACTTT.

This clone occurred once. The V gene is TRBV7-9, the J gene TRBJ2-7; 9 nucleotides align to TRBD1. With 6 bases clipped from V and 4 bases from J, the junction kept 16 bases outside the gene matches. Germline V gene sequence: CDR1 SEHNR, CDR2 FQNEAQ (reference sequence). CDR3 size: 17 residues. The CDR3 DNA reads TGTGCCAGCAGTAAAAGCTCGGGACAGGGACGGACTTACGAGCAGTACTTC. Amino acid sequence: CASSKSSGQGRTYEQYF.

The V and J genes are TRBV29-1 and TRBJ1-3; no clear D. The CDR3 sequence is 11 residues long. Germline V gene data show CDR1 as SQVTM and CDR2 as ANQGSEA. V dropped 6 bases and J dropped 1 base, with 4 bases sitting between them. CDR3 residues: CSVRSGNTIYF. Here the CDR3 DNA reads TGCAGCGTGAGGTCTGGAAACACCATATATTTT.

This chain links TRBV28 with TRBJ2-7, with 10 bases identical to TRBD1. Unmatched junction bases numbered 8, after V lost 5 bases and J lost 4 bases. This CDR3 has 15 amino acids. Germline V gene data show CDR1 as MDHEN and CDR2 as SYDVKM. DNA of the CDR3: TGTGCCAGCAGTGCCCCGGGACAGGGGCAATACGAGCAGTACTTC. It specifies CASSAPGQGQYEQYF.

This clone showed up just once. The rearrangement uses TRBV6-5 and TRBJ1-3; perhaps TRBD1 as D (5 bases). The CDR3 totals 14 residues. V lost 8 bases and J lost 2, with 13 bases in between. Per germline, CDR1 MNHEY and CDR2 SVGAGI. The CDR3 protein is CASGVGVPGNTIYF. The CDR3 DNA sequence: TGTGCCAGCGGGGTAGGGGTCCCTGGAAACACCATATATTTT.

This rearrangement joins TRBV4-1 to TRBJ2-7, with 10 bases that match TRBD2. V shed 2 bases, J shed 2 bases, and the junction held 3 bases outside the gene matches. The CDR3 extends over 15 amino acids. Germline CDR1 is MGHRA and CDR2 is YSYEKL. For the CDR3, the DNA is TGCGCCAGCAGCCAACGACTAGCGGGTGCCTACGAGCAGTACTTC. Protein: CASSQRLAGAYEQYF.

The J gene is TRBJ1-3, the V gene TRBV7-6; D unclear. Trimming removed 7 bases from V and 2 bases from J, with 12 bases in between. The CDR3 runs 14 residues. Germline V CDR1 and CDR2: SGHVS, FNYEAQ. CDR3 DNA sequence: TGTGCCAGCACCCTTACGGCGGCTGGAAACACCATATATTTT. Translated, it gives CASTLTAAGNTIYF.

This clone was observed once. The V call is TRBV18, the J call TRBJ2-7; 12 bases fit TRBD2. The CDR3 is made up of 15 amino acids. In germline, CDR1 is KGHSH, CDR2 LQKENI. V lost 0 bases and J lost 9; bases outside the gene matches: 6. The CDR3 bases are TGTGCCAGCTCACCACCCGCTAGCGGGGGGGCTTGGCAGTACTTC. Translation: CASSPPASGGAWQYF.

This chain joins TRBV9 and TRBJ2-7; D is uncertain. From germline, CDR1 is SGDLS and CDR2 YYNGEE. V lost 3 bases, J lost 5 bases, and 12 bases lay in between. The CDR3 contains 13 residues. CDR3 sequence: CASSGSVFHEQYF. CDR3 DNA sequence: TGTGCCAGCAGCGGGTCAGTTTTCCACGAGCAGTACTTC.

This chain connects TRBV2 to TRBJ1-6, with 8 bases identical to TRBD1. The CDR3 has 15 residues. Germline lookup yields CDR1 SNHLY and CDR2 FYNNEI. The ends lost 2 bases at V and 10 bases at J; junction bases unmatched: 7. The CDR3 loop is CASSETGGRVSPLHF. The CDR3, as DNA: TGTGCCAGCAGTGAAACAGGGGGGCGCGTCTCACCCCTCCACTTT. The variable domain in full, completed from reference TRBV2 and TRBJ1-6, reads EPEVTQTPSHQVTQMGQEVILRCVPISNHLYFYWYRQILGQKVEFLVSFYNNEISEKSEIFDDQFSVERPDGSNFTLKIRSTKLEDSAMYFCASSETGGRVSPLHFGNGTRLTVT.

In its sample, this clone was seen once. V and J are TRBV29-1 and TRBJ2-7, with TRBD1 matching 9 bases. Germline V gene lookup returns CDR1 SQVTM and CDR2 ANQGSEA. The CDR3 loop spans 14 amino acids. V was clipped by 3 bases and J by 2 bases; unmatched bases: 5. The CDR3 DNA follows: TGCAGCGTTGACCCCGGGACAGGGACCTACGAGCAGTACTTC. This translates into CSVDPGTGTYEQYF.